These 13 T cell receptor beta chains were all obtained from the same sample, sequenced in a study of blood T cell repertoires in COVID-19 (dated by TCRdb to the early 2020s). Library method: the immunoSEQ multiplex PCR assay. Imported from immuneACCESS, the table was reduced by TCRdb to in-frame sequences with V and J called. These copies leave out some clones; in studies compared against another copy, an unresolved V gene accounts for under half, and the cause of the remainder is not known. The sample contains over 200,000 clones, 86% of them found a single time. The top ten clonotypes cover around 10% of the sample. The sequencing input was peripheral blood. The source of these receptors is a man aged 45 to 65 with COVID-19, enrolled during active disease.

The chain is built from TRBV6-6 and TRBJ2-7, with a possible D match to TRBD2 (5 bases). Per the germline V gene, CDR1 is MNHNY and CDR2 is SVGAGI (reference sequence). This CDR3 comprises 12 residues. The V end was cut by 10 bases, the J end by 3 bases, with 13 bases between. Here the CDR3 reads CATSKDSYEQYF. The CDR3 DNA is TGTGCCACTAGCAAGGATAGCTACGAGCAGTACTTC.

The V call is TRBV7-3, the J call TRBJ1-2; D remains ambiguous. V lost 4 bases and J lost 9, with 12 bases in between. CDR3 length: 12 amino acids. The germline V gene encodes CDR1 SGHTA and CDR2 FQGTGA. The CDR3 loop is CASSSGPGSYTF. CDR3 bases: TGTGCCAGCAGCTCTGGACCGGGGAGCTACACCTTC.

The J gene is TRBJ1-2, the V gene TRBV5-5; 8 nucleotides align to TRBD1. There are 14 residues in the CDR3. The germline V gene encodes CDR1 SGHKS and CDR2 YYEKEE (reference sequence). Trimming took 4 bases from V and 1 from J; bases not matched to a gene: 3. CDR3 sequence (DNA): TGTGCCAGCAGCCCGGGACAGGTTAACTATGGCTACACCTTC. Its translation: CASSPGQVNYGYTF.

The CDR3 bases are TGCGCCAGCAGCGTGGACAAGTCTAACTATGGCTACACCTTC. Protein sequence: CASSVDKSNYGYTF. V and J are TRBV5-1 and TRBJ1-2; D may be TRBD1 (5 bases). The ends were cut back, 4 bases at V and 0 bases at J, with 10 bases in the middle. CDR1 and CDR2 (germline): SGHRS, YFSETQ. The CDR3 consists of 14 residues. The entire variable domain, with the rest obtained from reference TRBV5-1 and TRBJ1-2, is as follows: KAGVTQTPRYLIKTRGQQVTLSCSPISGHRSVSWYQQTPGQGLQFLFEYFSETQRNKGNFPGRFSGRQFSNSRSEMNVSTLELGDSALYLCASSVDKSNYGYTFGSGTRLTVV.

The chain couples TRBV6-5 to TRBJ2-7; the D gene is possibly TRBD1 (5 bases). The CDR3 runs 14 residues. The germline gives CDR1 MNHEY, CDR2 SVGAGI. The V end was cut by 6 bases, the J end by 0 bases, with 12 bases between. CDR3 amino acids: CASRMTELSYEQYF. The CDR3 DNA is TGTGCCAGCAGGATGACAGAGCTCTCCTACGAGCAGTACTTC.

The V and J genes are TRBV7-2 and TRBJ1-1; maybe TRBD1 (5 bases). The CDR3 contains 14 residues. Germline loops: CDR1 SGHTA, CDR2 FQGNSA. V lost 1 base, J lost 3 bases, and 9 bases lay in between. Here the CDR3 DNA reads TGTGCCAGCAGCTTAGTTCAGGGCCACACTGAAGCTTTCTTT. Its translation is CASSLVQGHTEAFF.

As for this clone: Other DNA sequences within the sample encode an identical CDR3. The V call is TRBV3-1 (or the pseudogene TRBV3-2), the J call TRBJ2-1, with 7 bases that match TRBD2. The V and J ends lost 4 bases and 3 bases, in that order; junction bases with no gene match: 6. The CDR3 has 15 amino acids. The germline CDR1 and CDR2 sequences are LGHDT and YNNKEL (reference sequence). CDR3 protein: CASSPRGGDYNEQFF. The CDR3 nucleotides read TGTGCCAGCAGCCCCCGGGGAGGGGACTACAATGAGCAGTTCTTC.

CDR3 amino acids: CAISGGQVSYEQYF. The CDR3 DNA reads TGTGCCATCAGTGGGGGACAGGTATCCTACGAGCAGTACTTC. The genes are TRBV10-3 and TRBJ2-7; TRBD1 matches at 8 bases. Looked up from germline, CDR1 is ENHRY and CDR2 is SYGVKD. CDR3 length: 14 residues. The V gene end was trimmed by 4 bases and the J gene end by 1 base; junction bases not matched to a gene: 3.

J is TRBJ1-5 and V is TRBV19, with 10 nucleotides matching TRBD1. CDR3 size: 17 residues. CDR1 and CDR2 (germline): LNHDA, SQIVND (reference sequence). Trimming at V came to 6 bases and at J to 4 bases, leaving 12 bases not matched to a gene. CDR3 DNA: TGTGCCAGTAGAAAACACCGGGACAGGGGCTATAATCAGCCCCAGCATTTT. Translating gives CASRKHRDRGYNQPQHF.

CDR3 nucleotides: TGTGCCAGCGCACGGGAGGGGACGATTTCACCCCTCCACTTT. Its protein is CASAREGTISPLHF. V is TRBV11-2 and J is TRBJ1-6; a possible D gene is TRBD1 (5 bases). This CDR3 is built from 14 residues. Germline V gene data show CDR1 as SGHAT and CDR2 as FQNNGV. Trimming removed 8 bases at V and 9 bases at J, with 17 bases between.

The genes are TRBV6-5 and TRBJ1-2; D is unclear. V lost 8 bases and J lost 1, with 5 bases in between. CDR3 length equals 11 residues. From germline, CDR1 is MNHEY and CDR2 SVGAGI. In DNA form, the CDR3 reads TGTGCCAGCGCTAGTAACTATGGCTACACCTTC. Encoded protein: CASASNYGYTF.

This chain joins TRBV2 and TRBJ2-3, with D perhaps matching TRBD2 (6 bases). Trimming cost V 8 bases and J 4 bases, with 13 bases left between them. The V gene's germline CDR1 is SNHLY and CDR2 FYNNEI. The CDR3 is made up of 13 amino acids. The CDR3 DNA follows: TGTGCCAGCTTTTACGGGAGCCCAGATACGCAGTATTTT. It codes for CASFYGSPDTQYF.

The rearrangement joins TRBV28 to TRBJ2-1; 13 bases map to TRBD2. The CDR3 is made up of 17 amino acids. J was trimmed by 10 bases and V by 5 bases; bases with no gene match: 14. Germline CDR1 reads MDHEN; CDR2 reads SYDVKM. CDR3 nucleotide sequence: TGTGCCAGCAGTCTCTATACGACTAGCGGGGGGCAGGTCGAGCAGTTCTTC. Translated: CASSLYTTSGGQVEQFF.